The subject of this entry is one TCR beta chain. Participants spanned ages roughly 18 to 90 years and resided in 24 US areas. Cohort assignment relied on participant-reported clinical history. This table comes from immunoSEQ multiplex PCR, and its TCRdb copy is limited to in-frame clones, with some not included. The sample includes a few hundred thousand clones, just under 90% of them seen just once. The CDR3 extends over 16 amino acids. The germline V gene encodes CDR1 SGDLS and CDR2 YYNGEE. The V gene end was trimmed by 1 base and the J gene end by 6 bases; junction bases not matched to a gene: 8. The data originate from a study of blood T cell repertoires in COVID-19.

This chain links TRBV9 with TRBJ2-2, with 8 bases aligning to TRBD1. The source is a woman in her twenties or thirties who had recovered from COVID-19. The material sequenced was PBMCs or T cells enriched from blood (not recorded which). DNA of the CDR3: TGTGCCAGCAGCGTATTCGGACAGGGTAGGGCCGGGGAGCTGTTTTTT. It yields the protein CASSVFGQGRAGELFF.